This paragraph covers one T cell receptor (beta chain) sequence. In its sample, this clonotype was seen a few times. What this receptor recognizes is not known. Per-nucleotide qualities are absent, and no much larger clonotype sits a single base away. This specimen comes from a study of T-cell reconstitution after alpha-beta-depleted transplantation in children (TCRdb year 2016). Study-level background: T-cell immune reconstitution after TCRalphabeta/CD19-depleted allogeneic hematopoietic cell transplantation in children was quantitatively tracked in the study by means of TCR repertoire profiling.

Beyond this particular receptor, the publication reports: In some patients, high TCRbeta diversity at day 60 was attributed to recipient T cells and intrathymic progenitors that had survived conditioning. Over subsequent months, a decline in hyperexpanded clone frequencies was noted, and after one year, T-cell counts and TCRbeta diversity were mostly ascribed to newly produced T cells. The apparently early alphabetaT-cell count recovery about two months after transplant was reportedly dependent on only several hundred rapidly expanded clones derived from non-depleted graft cells.

Receptor amplification or capture employed PCR. Sequenced on an Illumina HiSeq 2500. Molecular barcoding was employed in the preparation of TCR libraries, with unique molecular identifiers being used to normalize TCRbeta repertoire quantification. In TCRdb, the public reads were trimmed at Q25 with fastp and aligned with MiXCR, with productive beta chains retained. Rows are unified per CDR3 protein, each entry keeping the most common DNA and genes. The sample table holds around 200,000 distinct CDR3 sequences, of which roughly 8.3% were seen once. Roughly a third of the sample comes from the top ten. The CDR3 has 14 amino acids, counting the end cysteine and phenylalanine. Solely the CDR3 DNA is kept, with 42 bases framed from the first base. CDR1 and CDR2 (MNHNS, SASEGT) derive from the germline V gene. V and J are truncated by 5 bases and 8 bases respectively, leaving an intervening sequence of 16 bases.

Explained via the paper, the treatment or condition label denotes: allogeneic hematopoietic cell transplantation with graft depleted of TCRalphabeta T cells and CD19 B cells. The children who served as transplant recipients had been given grafts of TCRalphabeta/CD19-depleted allogeneic hematopoietic cells. This clonotype originated in a male patient aged 2 to 9 who had a stem cell transplant for acute myeloid leukemia, so the T cells may come from the graft donor. The rearrangement joined TRBV6-1 to TRBJ2-4; the D gene cannot be resolved reliably. The sequences come from PBMCs, mostly from graft donor cells, collected 360 days after TCRalphabeta/CD19-depleted stem cell transplant. The nucleotide sequence reads TGTGCCAGCAGTCGCCGCCTAGTCGAAGACATTCAGTACTTC. It is translated as CASSRRLVEDIQYF.